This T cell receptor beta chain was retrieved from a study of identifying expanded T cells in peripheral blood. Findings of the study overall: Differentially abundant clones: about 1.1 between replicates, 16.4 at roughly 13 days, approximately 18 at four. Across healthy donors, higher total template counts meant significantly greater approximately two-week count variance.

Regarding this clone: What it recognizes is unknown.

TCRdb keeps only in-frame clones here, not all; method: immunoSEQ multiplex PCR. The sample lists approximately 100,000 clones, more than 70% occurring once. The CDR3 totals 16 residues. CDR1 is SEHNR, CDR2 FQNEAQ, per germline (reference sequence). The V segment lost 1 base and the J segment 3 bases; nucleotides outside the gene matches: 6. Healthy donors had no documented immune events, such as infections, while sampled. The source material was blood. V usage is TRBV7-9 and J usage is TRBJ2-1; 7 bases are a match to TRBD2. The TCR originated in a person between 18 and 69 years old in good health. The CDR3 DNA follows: TGTGCCAGCAGCTTAGGGTCTAGCGGCGGCTACAATGAGCAGTTCTTC. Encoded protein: CASSLGSSGGYNEQFF. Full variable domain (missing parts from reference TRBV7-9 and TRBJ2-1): DTGVSQNPRHKITKRGQNVTFRCDPISEHNRLYWYRQTLGQGPEFLTYFQNEAQLEKSRLLSDRFSAERPKGSFSTLEIQRTEQGDSAMYLCASSLGSSGGYNEQFFGPGTRLTVL.